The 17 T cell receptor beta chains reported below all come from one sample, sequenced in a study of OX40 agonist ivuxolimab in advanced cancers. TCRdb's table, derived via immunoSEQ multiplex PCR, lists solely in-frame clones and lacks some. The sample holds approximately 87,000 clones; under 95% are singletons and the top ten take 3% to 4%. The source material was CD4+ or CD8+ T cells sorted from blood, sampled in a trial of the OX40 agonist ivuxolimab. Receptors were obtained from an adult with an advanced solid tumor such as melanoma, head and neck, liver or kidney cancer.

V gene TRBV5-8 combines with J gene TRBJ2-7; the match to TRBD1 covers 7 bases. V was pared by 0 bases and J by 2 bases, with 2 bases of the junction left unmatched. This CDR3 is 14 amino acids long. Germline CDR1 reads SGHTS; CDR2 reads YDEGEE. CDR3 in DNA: TGTGCCAGCAGCTTGGGGACAGGAACCTACGAGCAGTACTTC. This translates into CASSLGTGTYEQYF.

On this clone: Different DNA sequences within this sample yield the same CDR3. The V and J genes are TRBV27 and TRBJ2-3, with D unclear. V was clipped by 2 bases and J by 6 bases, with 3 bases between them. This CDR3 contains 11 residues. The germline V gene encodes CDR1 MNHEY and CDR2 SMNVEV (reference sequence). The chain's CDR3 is CASSLGDTQYF. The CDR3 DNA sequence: TGTGCCAGCAGTTTAGGGGATACGCAGTATTTT.

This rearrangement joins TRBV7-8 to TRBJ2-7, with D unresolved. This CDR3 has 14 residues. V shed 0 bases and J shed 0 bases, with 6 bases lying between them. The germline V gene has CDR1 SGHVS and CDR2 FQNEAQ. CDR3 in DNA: TGTGCCAGCAGCTTAGCAGGACCCTCCTACGAGCAGTACTTC. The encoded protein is CASSLAGPSYEQYF.

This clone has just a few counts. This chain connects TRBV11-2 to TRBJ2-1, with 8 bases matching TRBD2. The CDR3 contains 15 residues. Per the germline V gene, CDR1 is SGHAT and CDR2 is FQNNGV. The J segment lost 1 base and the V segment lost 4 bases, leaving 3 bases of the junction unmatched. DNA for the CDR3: TGTGCCAGCAGCTCCGGGAGGGCGTCCTACAATGAGCAGTTCTTC. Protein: CASSSGRASYNEQFF.

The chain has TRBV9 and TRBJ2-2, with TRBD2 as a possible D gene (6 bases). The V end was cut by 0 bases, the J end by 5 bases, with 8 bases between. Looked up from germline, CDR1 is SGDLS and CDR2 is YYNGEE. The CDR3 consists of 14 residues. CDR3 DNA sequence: TGTGCCAGCAGCGTAGTCGGGGGAACCGGGGAGCTGTTTTTT. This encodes CASSVVGGTGELFF.

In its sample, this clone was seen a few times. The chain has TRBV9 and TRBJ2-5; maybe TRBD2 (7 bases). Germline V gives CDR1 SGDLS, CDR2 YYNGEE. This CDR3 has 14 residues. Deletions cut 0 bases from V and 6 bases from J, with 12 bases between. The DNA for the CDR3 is TGTGCCAGCAGCGTAGGAGAGGGGGGGAAGACCCAGTACTTC. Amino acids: CASSVGEGGKTQYF.

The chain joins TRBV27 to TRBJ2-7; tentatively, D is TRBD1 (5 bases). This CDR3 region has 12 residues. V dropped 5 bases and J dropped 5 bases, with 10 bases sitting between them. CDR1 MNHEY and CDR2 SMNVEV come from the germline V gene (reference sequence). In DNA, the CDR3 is TGTGCCAGCAGTCTGCCAGGGAACGAGCAGTACTTC. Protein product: CASSLPGNEQYF.

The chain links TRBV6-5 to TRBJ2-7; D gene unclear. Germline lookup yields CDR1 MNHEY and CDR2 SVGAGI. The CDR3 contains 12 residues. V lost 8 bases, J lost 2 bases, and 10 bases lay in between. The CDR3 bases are TGTGCCAGCCAAGGGTTGGCCTACGAGCAGTACTTC. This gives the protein CASQGLAYEQYF.

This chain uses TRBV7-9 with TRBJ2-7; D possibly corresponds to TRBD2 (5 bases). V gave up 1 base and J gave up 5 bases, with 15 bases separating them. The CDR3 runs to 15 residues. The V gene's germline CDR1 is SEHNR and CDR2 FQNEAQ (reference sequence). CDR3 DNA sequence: TGTGCCAGCAGCTTAGTTGGAGGCCCCGGTCACGAGCAGTACTTC. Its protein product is CASSLVGGPGHEQYF.

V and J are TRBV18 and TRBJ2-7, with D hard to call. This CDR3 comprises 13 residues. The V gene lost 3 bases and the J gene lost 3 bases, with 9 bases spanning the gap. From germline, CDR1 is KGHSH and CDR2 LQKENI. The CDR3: CASSPSWDYEQYF. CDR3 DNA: TGTGCCAGCTCACCTTCATGGGACTACGAGCAGTACTTC.

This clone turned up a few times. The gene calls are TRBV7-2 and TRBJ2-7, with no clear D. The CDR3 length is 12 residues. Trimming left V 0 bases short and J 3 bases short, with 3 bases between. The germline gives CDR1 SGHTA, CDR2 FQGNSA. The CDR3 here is CASSLALYEQYF. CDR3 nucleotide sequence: TGTGCCAGCAGCTTAGCCCTCTACGAGCAGTACTTC.

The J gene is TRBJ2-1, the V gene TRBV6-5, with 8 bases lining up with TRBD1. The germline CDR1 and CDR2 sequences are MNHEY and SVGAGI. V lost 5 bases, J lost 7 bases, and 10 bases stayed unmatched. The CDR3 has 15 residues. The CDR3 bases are TGTGCCAGCAGTAAACCGGGACAGGCCCTAAATGAGCAGTTCTTC. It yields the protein CASSKPGQALNEQFF.

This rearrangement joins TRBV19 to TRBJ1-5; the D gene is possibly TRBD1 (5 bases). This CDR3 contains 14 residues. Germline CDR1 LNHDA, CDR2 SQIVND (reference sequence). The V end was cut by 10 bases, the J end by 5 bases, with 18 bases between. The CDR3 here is CATIGRGGDQPQHF. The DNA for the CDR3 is TGTGCCACAATAGGGAGGGGCGGGGATCAGCCCCAGCATTTT.

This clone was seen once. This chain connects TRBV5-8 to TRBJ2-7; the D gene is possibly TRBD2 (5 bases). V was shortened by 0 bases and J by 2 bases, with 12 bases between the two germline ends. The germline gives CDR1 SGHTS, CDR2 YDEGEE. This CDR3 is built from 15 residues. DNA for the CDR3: TGTGCCAGCAGCTTGGGGGTAGCGATGGCCTACGAGCAGTACTTC. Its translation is CASSLGVAMAYEQYF.

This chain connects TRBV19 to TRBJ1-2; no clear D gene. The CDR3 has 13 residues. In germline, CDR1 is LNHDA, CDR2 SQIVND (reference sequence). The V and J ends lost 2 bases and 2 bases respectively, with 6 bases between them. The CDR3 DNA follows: TGTGCCAGTAGTATAAAGGTGAACTATGGCTACACCTTC. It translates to CASSIKVNYGYTF.

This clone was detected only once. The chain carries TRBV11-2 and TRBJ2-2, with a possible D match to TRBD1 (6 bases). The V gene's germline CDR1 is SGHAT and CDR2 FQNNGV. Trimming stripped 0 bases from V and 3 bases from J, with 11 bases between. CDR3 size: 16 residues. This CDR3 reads CASSLEQGIDTGELFF. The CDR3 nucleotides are TGTGCCAGCAGCTTAGAACAGGGTATCGACACCGGGGAGCTGTTTTTT.

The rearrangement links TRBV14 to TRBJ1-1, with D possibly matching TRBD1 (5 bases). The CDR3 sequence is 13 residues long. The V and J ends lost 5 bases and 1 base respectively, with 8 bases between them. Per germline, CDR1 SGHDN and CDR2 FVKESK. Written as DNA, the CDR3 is TGTGCCAGCAGCATTGGGGGGAACACTGAAGCTTTCTTT. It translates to CASSIGGNTEAFF.